The 14 T cell receptor beta chains listed next were all sequenced from one sample in a study of blood T cell repertoires in COVID-19. TCRdb's copy holds only in-frame clones and misses some; the assay was immunoSEQ multiplex PCR. This sample carries fewer than 400,000 clones, roughly nine tenths of them seen once, and the ten largest clones take roughly 2.9%. The sequencing sample was made of peripheral blood. The receptors here all came from a young woman with COVID-19, enrolled during active disease.

J is TRBJ1-2 and V is TRBV7-9, with D hard to call. Trimming took 1 base from V and 8 from J, leaving 14 bases between them. Germline CDR1 reads SEHNR; CDR2 reads FQNEAQ (reference sequence). This CDR3 is 14 amino acids long. The CDR3 sequence is CASSLVQRDEGYTF. CDR3 DNA sequence: TGTGCCAGCAGCTTAGTGCAGCGAGATGAGGGCTACACCTTC.

The rearrangement joins TRBV7-3 to TRBJ2-4, with TRBD1 matching over 8 bases. The junction had 2 bases not matched to a gene; V was cut back by 5 bases and J by 2 bases. The CDR3 contains 14 residues. CDR1 and CDR2 from the germline V gene are SGHTA and FQGTGA. The CDR3 here is CASSRQGSKNIQYF. As DNA, the CDR3 is TGTGCCAGCAGCCGACAGGGGTCCAAAAACATTCAGTACTTC.

This chain joins TRBV18 and TRBJ2-3; maybe TRBD2 (6 bases). Per the germline V gene, CDR1 is KGHSH and CDR2 is LQKENI. The CDR3 contains 15 residues. The V gene lost 0 bases and the J gene lost 3 bases, with 10 bases spanning the gap. The CDR3 region is CASSPPGSITDTQYF. The CDR3 nucleotides read TGTGCCAGCTCACCACCCGGGAGCATTACAGATACGCAGTATTTT.

On this clone itself: With a much larger clone just one base away, this may be a read error. The chain links TRBV27 to TRBJ2-5; TRBD2 agrees at 12 bases. With V trimmed by 5 bases and J by 4 bases, 2 bases remained unmatched. CDR1 and CDR2 from the germline V gene are MNHEY and SMNVEV (reference sequence). CDR3 length: 14 residues. CDR3 protein: CASSPGLAGETQYF. Written as DNA, the CDR3 is TGTGCCAGCAGTCCGGGACTAGCGGGAGAGACCCAGTACTTC.

The chain couples TRBV6-5 to TRBJ2-7; 7 bases line up with TRBD1. The germline V gene encodes CDR1 MNHEY and CDR2 SVGAGI. The CDR3 is made up of 14 amino acids. V dropped 6 bases and J dropped 2; count of bases not matched to a gene: 7. CDR3 in amino acids: CASSGDRAAYEQYF. CDR3 DNA sequence: TGTGCCAGCAGCGGCGACAGGGCTGCCTACGAGCAGTACTTC.

J is TRBJ1-1 and V is TRBV2; D remains unclear. Germline V CDR1 and CDR2: SNHLY, FYNNEI. The CDR3 has 14 amino acids. V was clipped by 7 bases and J by 5 bases, with 17 bases between them. The chain's CDR3 is CASTDREGGTEAFF. The DNA for the CDR3 is TGTGCCAGCACTGATCGAGAGGGAGGTACTGAAGCTTTCTTT.

The gene calls are TRBV4-1 and TRBJ1-1, with a possible D match to TRBD1 (5 bases). The CDR3 consists of 17 residues. CDR1 and CDR2 (germline): MGHRA, YSYEKL. Trimming removed 4 bases from V and 1 base from J, with 19 bases in between. CDR3 sequence reads: CASSRGLPGLPNTEAFF. As DNA, the CDR3 is TGCGCCAGCAGCCGAGGATTGCCGGGACTTCCGAACACTGAAGCTTTCTTT.

The gene calls are TRBV5-6 and TRBJ2-3; D uncertain. Trimming removed 3 bases from V and 1 base from J, with 12 bases in between. This CDR3 has 15 residues. CDR1 is SGHDT and CDR2 is YYEEEE in the germline V gene. CDR3 protein: CASSWVLEGTDTQYF. The DNA of the CDR3 is TGTGCCAGCAGCTGGGTTCTAGAGGGCACAGATACGCAGTATTTT.

The chain carries TRBV2 and TRBJ1-1, with D possibly TRBD1 on 6 matching bases. Trimming removed 4 bases from V and 1 base from J, with 13 bases in between. The germline gives CDR1 SNHLY, CDR2 FYNNEI. There are 15 residues in the CDR3. The chain's CDR3 is CASSVPLGQNTEAFF. The CDR3 nucleotides read TGTGCCAGCAGTGTCCCATTGGGACAGAACACTGAAGCTTTCTTT.

This clone was recorded only once. The gene calls are TRBV4-2 and TRBJ1-1; D may be TRBD1 (6 bases). The germline V gene encodes CDR1 LGHNA and CDR2 YNFKEQ. The CDR3 extends over 16 amino acids. Trimming cost V 1 base and J 0 bases, with 12 bases left between them. CDR3 nucleotide sequence: TGTGCCAGCAGCCAAGTAGGGGGACCGTTGAACACTGAAGCTTTCTTT. Its translation is CASSQVGGPLNTEAFF.

This chain uses TRBV9 with TRBJ2-3; D is possibly TRBD1 (6 bases). The length of the CDR3 is 15 residues. Trimming took off 1 base at V and 4 bases at J, with 13 bases between the two ends. Per germline, CDR1 SGDLS and CDR2 YYNGEE. The CDR3 sequence: CASSVKGSGADTQYF. CDR3 nucleotide sequence: TGTGCCAGCAGCGTAAAGGGGTCAGGGGCAGATACGCAGTATTTT.

This clone was seen a few times. The genes are TRBV30 and TRBJ2-2; 12 bases map to TRBD2. V dropped 1 base and J dropped 7; count of bases not matched to a gene: 7. Germline-derived CDR1 and CDR2 are GTSNPN and SVGIG (reference sequence). The CDR3 is 16 residues long. Here the CDR3 DNA reads TGTGCCTGGAGTGAGGCAGGACTAGCGGGATTCGGGGAGCTGTTTTTT. This gives the protein CAWSEAGLAGFGELFF.

V gene TRBV6-6 combines with J gene TRBJ2-1; D is possibly TRBD2 (5 bases). The CDR3 has 12 amino acids. V lost 3 bases and J lost 8, with 8 bases in between. Germline CDR1 MNHNY, CDR2 SVGAGI (reference sequence). The CDR3 spells CASSYTRDEQFF. The CDR3 nucleotides read TGTGCCAGCAGTTATACTAGGGATGAGCAGTTCTTC.

This clone showed up just once. The rearrangement uses TRBV28 and TRBJ1-1; the match to TRBD1 covers 7 bases. V dropped 6 bases and J dropped 0; count of bases not matched to a gene: 7. The CDR3 is made up of 15 amino acids. Looked up from germline, CDR1 is MDHEN and CDR2 is SYDVKM. The DNA of the CDR3 is TGTGCCAGCAGACCTAGGGGGCAAATGAACACTGAAGCTTTCTTT. It encodes CASRPRGQMNTEAFF.